Each of the 11 T cell receptor beta chains below was sequenced from the same sample in a study of Graves' ophthalmopathy and Graves' hyperthyroidism. Using RNA transcripts, the TCR beta CDR3 regions were amplified. HTBI primers served in a first-round RT-PCR, which a second-round multiplex PCR followed. TCRdb re-called the multiplex PCR reads with MiXCR, one entry per CDR3 protein. The profile shows around 520,000 distinct CDR3 sequences, just under 40% of them singletons. The sequencing sample was made of peripheral blood or thyroid tissue (not recorded which). Receptors originate from an adult man with Graves' hyperthyroidism.

In its sample, this clonotype was seen many times. The chain couples TRBV7-9 to TRBJ2-5; no definite D call. With 2 bases removed from V and 1 base from J, the gap between germline ends came to 11 bases. In germline, CDR1 is SEHNR, CDR2 FQNEAQ (reference sequence). This CDR3 is built from 15 residues. This CDR3 is CASSLRLPAQETQYF. Here the CDR3 DNA reads TGTGCCAGCAGCTTAAGACTCCCGGCCCAAGAGACCCAGTACTTC.

The V call is TRBV18, the J call TRBJ1-1; 7 bases agree with TRBD1. Germline V gives CDR1 KGHSH, CDR2 LQKENI. CDR3 length: 16 amino acids. V shed 1 base, J shed 1 base, and the junction held 6 bases outside the gene matches. The DNA for the CDR3 is TGTGCCAGCTCACCACGGACAGGAGATAAGAACACTGAAGCTTTCTTT. Translating gives CASSPRTGDKNTEAFF.

This clonotype was counted many times. This chain joins TRBV7-2 and TRBJ2-7; a weak D match, TRBD2 (6 bases). The germline V and J ends were trimmed by 9 bases and 3 bases, with 18 bases remaining between them. From germline, CDR1 is SGHTA and CDR2 FQGNSA. The CDR3 length is 14 residues. The CDR3 nucleotides are TGTGCCAGTAGTATAGGGACGGGACTCTACGAGCAGTACTTC. Translation gives CASSIGTGLYEQYF.

This clonotype was seen more than once but under ten times. The chain couples TRBV28 to TRBJ2-7, with D uncertain. Germline assignment: CDR1 MDHEN and CDR2 SYDVKM. Deletions cut 6 bases from V and 6 bases from J, with 3 bases between. This CDR3 has 9 residues. The CDR3 nucleotides are TGTGCCAGCAGAAGCGAGCAGTACTTC. Translating gives CASRSEQYF.

In regard to this clonotype: This may arise from a read error, as a much more abundant clone is one base away. Given the absence of the conserved phenylalanine or tryptophan at the CDR3 end, a read error is likely. The CDR3 DNA is TGTGCCAGCAGCTCCGACAGGGGAGAGGGCTACACCTCC. Protein product: CASSSDRGEGYTS. The chain couples TRBV7-2 to TRBJ1-2; TRBD1 agrees at 8 bases. CDR1 SGHTA and CDR2 FQGNSA come from the germline V gene. CDR3 length: 13 amino acids. Losses at the gene ends were 4 bases for V and 8 bases for J; bases not matched to a gene: 6.

In its sample, this clonotype was seen once. The V call is TRBV7-9, the J call TRBJ2-5; D tentatively reads TRBD1 or TRBD2 (5 bases each). CDR3 length: 15 amino acids. CDR1 and CDR2 from the germline V gene are SEHNR and FQNEAQ (reference sequence). The V end lost 2 bases, the J end lost 4 bases, and 14 bases lay between the germline ends. The CDR3 DNA sequence: TGTGCCAGCAGCTTATCCCGGGGACCCGGAGAGACCCAGTACTTC. Translating gives CASSLSRGPGETQYF.

This clonotype came up many times. The chain recombines TRBV5-1 with TRBJ1-1; TRBD1 might be the D (6 bases). This CDR3 spans 16 amino acids. V lost 2 bases to trimming and J lost 4 bases, with 18 bases between them. Looked up from germline, CDR1 is SGHRS and CDR2 is YFSETQ. In nucleotides, the CDR3 is TGCGCCAGCAGCTTTCCGAATACCGGGACAACCACTGAAGCTTTCTTT. Translating gives CASSFPNTGTTTEAFF.

This sequence joins TRBV7-9 and TRBJ1-1; weak D call: TRBD1 (6 bases). Between the trimmed V and J ends, which lost 8 bases and 0 bases, there was a span of 31 bases. CDR1 SEHNR and CDR2 FQNEAQ come from the germline V gene (reference sequence). The CDR3 totals 20 residues. The CDR3: CASGWVPRDIFWTMNTEAFF. CDR3 in DNA: TGTGCCAGCGGCTGGGTTCCCCGGGACATATTTTGGACCATGAACACTGAAGCTTTCTTT. Together with reference TRBV7-9 and TRBJ1-1, the CDR3 gives the full variable domain: DTGVSQNPRHKITKRGQNVTFRCDPISEHNRLYWYRQTLGQGPEFLTYFQNEAQLEKSRLLSDRFSAERPKGSFSTLEIQRTEQGDSAMYLCASGWVPRDIFWTMNTEAFFGQGTRLTVV.

This clonotype was counted between two and nine times. The genes are TRBV7-8 and TRBJ1-1; tentative D call: TRBD1 (6 bases). This CDR3 contains 14 residues. The V and J ends lost 1 base and 8 bases respectively, with 14 bases between them. Germline V gives CDR1 SGHVS, CDR2 FQNEAQ. CDR3 residues: CASSLGGTILEAFF. The DNA for the CDR3 is TGTGCCAGCAGCTTAGGAGGGACAATCCTAGAAGCTTTCTTT.

In this sample, this clonotype turned up many times. This chain links TRBV7-9 with TRBJ2-2, with a possible D match to TRBD1 (5 bases). The CDR3 is made up of 17 amino acids. V dropped 1 base and J dropped 0 bases, with 12 bases sitting between them. Germline assignment: CDR1 SEHNR and CDR2 FQNEAQ (reference sequence). The CDR3 protein is CASSLDVGVTNTGELFF. The CDR3, as DNA: TGTGCCAGCAGCTTAGATGTAGGGGTAACGAACACCGGGGAGCTGTTTTTT.

A word on this clonotype: This may stem from a read error, because a much larger clone lies one nucleotide away. The rearrangement links TRBV4-2 to TRBJ2-7, with D unclear. From germline, CDR1 is LGHNA and CDR2 YNFKEQ. This CDR3 is 13 amino acids long. The CDR3 DNA follows: TGTGCCGGCAGCCAAGTAGGCCTATACGAGCAGTACTTC. It codes for CAGSQVGLYEQYF.